This T cell receptor (beta chain) was sequenced in a study of blood T cell repertoires in COVID-19. Methods used by the authors: Cell counts per sample came from amplifying reference gene primers. TCRdb's table, derived via immunoSEQ multiplex PCR, lists solely in-frame clones and lacks some. V, J and clone size reflect that table, while D and trimming were determined from the DNA. The sample has 200,000 to 250,000 clones, 85% to 90% seen once. Grouping used clinical history reported by participants in a survey and questionnaire. Germline lookup yields CDR1 PRHDT and CDR2 FYEKMQ (reference sequence). This CDR3 spans 14 amino acids. V shed 5 bases, J shed 6 bases, and the junction held 6 bases outside the gene matches.

The sequenced sample was PBMCs or T cells enriched from blood (not recorded which). The TCR sequence derives from a man aged 40-55 years who had recovered from COVID-19. This chain uses TRBV13 with TRBJ2-1; TRBD1 aligns across 8 bases. CDR3 in DNA: TGTGCCAGCAGCCCAGGGACAGGCGGCAATGAGCAGTTCTTC. Its protein is CASSPGTGGNEQFF.